These 10 T cell receptor beta chains share one sample of origin, sequenced in a study of identical twins. TCRdb processed the 5' RACE reads anew with MiXCR; each CDR3 protein has one entry. The sample includes around 220,000 distinct CDR3 sequences, 10% of them seen just once. The sample comprised memory T cells sorted from blood. These receptors originate from a man aged 50 or older in good health.

Many counts were recorded for this clonotype. The chain recombines TRBV29-1 with TRBJ2-5; the match to TRBD2 covers 7 bases. Germline lookup yields CDR1 SQVTM and CDR2 ANQGSEA. V shed 7 bases, J shed 2 bases, and the junction held 7 bases outside the gene matches. This CDR3 has 13 amino acids. CDR3 sequence reads: CSARRGEQETQYF. CDR3 nucleotides: TGCAGCGCCCGACGGGGGGAACAAGAGACCCAGTACTTC.

The chain uses TRBV29-1 and TRBJ2-7; D is unresolved. The CDR3 loop spans 12 amino acids. Trimming pared 7 bases from V and 1 base from J, leaving 11 bases between. Germline CDR1 reads SQVTM; CDR2 reads ANQGSEA. The CDR3 coding sequence is TGCAGCGCCCTGACGGAATCCTACGAGCAGTACTTC. It yields the protein CSALTESYEQYF.

This clonotype was recorded at least ten times. V is TRBV4-2 and J is TRBJ1-2; 7 nucleotides line up with TRBD1. The CDR3 has 16 amino acids. V lost 0 bases to trimming and J lost 4 bases; unmatched junction nucleotides: 8. Germline V gene sequence: CDR1 LGHNA, CDR2 YNFKEQ. The CDR3 here is CASSQEAGGSVYGYTF. The CDR3 DNA reads as TGTGCCAGCAGCCAAGAGGCAGGGGGAAGCGTCTATGGCTACACCTTC.

The sample holds many counts of this clonotype. V gene TRBV4-1 combines with J gene TRBJ2-1; tentatively, D is TRBD1 (6 bases). Trimming pared 3 bases from V and 6 bases from J, leaving 18 bases between. There are 16 residues in the CDR3. Germline CDR1 MGHRA, CDR2 YSYEKL. The CDR3 DNA sequence: TGCGCCAGCAGCCATCTTAGGCCTTCCAGGGGCAATGAGCAGTTCTTC. It encodes CASSHLRPSRGNEQFF.

This chain uses TRBV20-1 with TRBJ2-1; TRBD2 aligns across 12 bases. CDR1 is DFQATT, CDR2 SNEGSKA, per germline (reference sequence). The ends lost 3 bases at V and 9 bases at J; junction bases unmatched: 9. The CDR3 extends over 15 amino acids. The CDR3 loop reads CSASSSSGRAIEQFF. Written as DNA, the CDR3 is TGCAGTGCTAGCAGTTCTAGCGGGAGGGCCATTGAGCAGTTCTTC.

This clonotype was counted a few times. A read error may produce the germline difference seen at one junction end. The rearrangement joins TRBV4-3 to TRBJ2-2; D gene ambiguous. Looked up from germline, CDR1 is LGHNA and CDR2 is YSLEER. CDR3 length equals 15 residues. The CDR3 DNA is TGCGCCAGCAGACAAGAATTGACGGGCGTCGGGGAGCTGTTTTTT. It encodes CASRQELTGVGELFF.

This clonotype was seen at least ten times. This sequence joins TRBV28 and TRBJ1-2; D is unresolved. Germline lookup yields CDR1 MDHEN and CDR2 SYDVKM. This CDR3 has 13 amino acids. The germline V and J ends were trimmed by 3 bases and 3 bases, with 8 bases remaining between them. CDR3 region: CASSFGEDYGYTF. The CDR3 DNA sequence: TGTGCCAGCAGTTTCGGGGAGGACTATGGCTACACCTTC.

This clonotype came up many times. The V gene is TRBV20-1, the J gene TRBJ1-1; possibly TRBD1 for D (6 bases). Trimming took 8 bases from V and 1 from J, leaving 14 bases between them. Germline assignment: CDR1 DFQATT and CDR2 SNEGSKA (reference sequence). This CDR3 is 13 amino acids long. The CDR3 region is CSPRGRGNTEAFF. In DNA, the CDR3 is TGCAGTCCGCGTGGCAGGGGGAACACTGAAGCTTTCTTT.

The chain joins TRBV20-1 to TRBJ2-2, with no clear D. CDR3 size: 14 residues. V shed 3 bases and J shed 0 bases, with 8 bases lying between them. Looked up from germline, CDR1 is DFQATT and CDR2 is SNEGSKA (reference sequence). For the CDR3, the DNA is TGCAGTGCTAGTGGCCATTCGAACACCGGGGAGCTGTTTTTT. It is translated as CSASGHSNTGELFF.

This clonotype has ten or more counts. The V call is TRBV11-2, the J call TRBJ2-1, with TRBD2 as a possible D gene (5 bases). There are 18 residues in the CDR3. V was clipped by 0 bases and J by 3 bases, with 18 bases between them. CDR1 and CDR2 (germline): SGHAT, FQNNGV. The CDR3 sequence: CASSLDNPLWGVYNEQFF. CDR3 DNA sequence: TGTGCCAGCAGCTTAGATAACCCCCTCTGGGGAGTCTACAATGAGCAGTTCTTC.